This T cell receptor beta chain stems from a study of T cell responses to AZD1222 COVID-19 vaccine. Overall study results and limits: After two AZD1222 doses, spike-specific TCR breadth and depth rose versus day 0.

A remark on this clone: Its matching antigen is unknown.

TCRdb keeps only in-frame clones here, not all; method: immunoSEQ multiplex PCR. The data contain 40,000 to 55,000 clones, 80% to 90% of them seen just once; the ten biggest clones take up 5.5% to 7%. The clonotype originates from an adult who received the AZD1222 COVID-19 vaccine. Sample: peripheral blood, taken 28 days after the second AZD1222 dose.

The chain's CDR3 is CASSPDRGPWETQYF. In nucleotides, the CDR3 is TGTGCCAGCAGCCCCGACAGGGGCCCGTGGGAGACCCAGTACTTC. The chain couples TRBV6-5 to TRBJ2-5, with TRBD1 identical over 8 bases. Germline V CDR1 and CDR2: MNHEY, SVGAGI. The CDR3 is 15 amino acids. Germline trimming cut 6 bases from V and 5 bases from J; bases unmatched to any gene: 11.